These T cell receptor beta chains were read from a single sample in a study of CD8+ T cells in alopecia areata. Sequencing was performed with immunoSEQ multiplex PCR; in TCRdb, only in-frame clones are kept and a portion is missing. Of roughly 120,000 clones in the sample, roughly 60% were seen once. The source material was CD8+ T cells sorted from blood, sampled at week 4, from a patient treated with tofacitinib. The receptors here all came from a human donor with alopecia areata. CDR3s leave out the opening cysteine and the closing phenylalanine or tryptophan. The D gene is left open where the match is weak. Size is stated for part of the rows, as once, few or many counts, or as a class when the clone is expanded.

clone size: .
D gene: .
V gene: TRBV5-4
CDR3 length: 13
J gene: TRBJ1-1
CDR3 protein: ASSPGGRLNTEAF

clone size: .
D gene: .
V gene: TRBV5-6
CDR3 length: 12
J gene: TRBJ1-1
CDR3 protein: ASSLTGLNTEAF

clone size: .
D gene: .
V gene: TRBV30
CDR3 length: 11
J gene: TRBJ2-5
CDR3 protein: AWSGGAAETQY

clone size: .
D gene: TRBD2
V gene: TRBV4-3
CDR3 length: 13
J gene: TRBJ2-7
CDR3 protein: ASSPGTSGTYEQY

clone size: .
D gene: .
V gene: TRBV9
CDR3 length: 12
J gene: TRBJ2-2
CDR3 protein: ASSSWTNTGELF

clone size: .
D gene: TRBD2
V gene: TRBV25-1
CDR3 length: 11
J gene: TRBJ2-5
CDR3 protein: ASSERGEETQY

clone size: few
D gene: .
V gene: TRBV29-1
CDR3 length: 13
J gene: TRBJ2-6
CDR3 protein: SAWVGSSGANVLT

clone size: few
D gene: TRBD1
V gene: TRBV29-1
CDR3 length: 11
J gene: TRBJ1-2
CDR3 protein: SVEGGSSYGYT

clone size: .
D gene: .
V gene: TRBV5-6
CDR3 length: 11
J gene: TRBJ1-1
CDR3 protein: ASNGLENTEAF

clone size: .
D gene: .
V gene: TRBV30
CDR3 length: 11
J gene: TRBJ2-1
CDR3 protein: AWRGISTNEQF

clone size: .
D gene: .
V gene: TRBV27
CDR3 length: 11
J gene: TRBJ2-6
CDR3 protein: ASSSMGANVLT

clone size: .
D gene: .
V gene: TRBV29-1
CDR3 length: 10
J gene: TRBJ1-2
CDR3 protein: SVVAENYGYT

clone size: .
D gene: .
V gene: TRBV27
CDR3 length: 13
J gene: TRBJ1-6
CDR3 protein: ASSLSGVGNSPLH

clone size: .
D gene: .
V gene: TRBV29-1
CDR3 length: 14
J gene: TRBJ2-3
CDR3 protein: SVVMGDTLWTDTQY

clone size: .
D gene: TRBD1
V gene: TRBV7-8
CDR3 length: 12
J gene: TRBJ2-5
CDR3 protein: ASSGWDSQETQY

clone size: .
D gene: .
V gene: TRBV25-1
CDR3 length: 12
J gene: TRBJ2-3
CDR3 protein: ASSERGETRTQY

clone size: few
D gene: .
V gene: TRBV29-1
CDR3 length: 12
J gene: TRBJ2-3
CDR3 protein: SVEDHGADDTQY

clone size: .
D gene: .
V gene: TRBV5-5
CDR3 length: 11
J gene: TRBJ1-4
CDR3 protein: ASSLVIAEKLF

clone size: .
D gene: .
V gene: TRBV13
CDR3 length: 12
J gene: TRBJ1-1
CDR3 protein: ASSEGDLNTEAF

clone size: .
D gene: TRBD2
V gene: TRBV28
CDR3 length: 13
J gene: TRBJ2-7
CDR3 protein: ASTLGRGRRHEQY

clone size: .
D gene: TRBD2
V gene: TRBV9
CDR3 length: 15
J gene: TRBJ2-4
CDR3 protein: ASSGQWGAGDQNIQY

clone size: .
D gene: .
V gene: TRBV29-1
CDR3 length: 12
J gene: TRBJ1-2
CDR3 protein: SVDLQGAGYGYT

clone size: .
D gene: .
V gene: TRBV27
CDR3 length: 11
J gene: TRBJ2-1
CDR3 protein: ASSAVSYNEQF

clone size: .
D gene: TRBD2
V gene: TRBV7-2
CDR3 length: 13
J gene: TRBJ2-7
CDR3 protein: ASSLGTSGADEQY

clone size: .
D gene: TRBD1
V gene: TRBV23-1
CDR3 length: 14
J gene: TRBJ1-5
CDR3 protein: ASIGRDRAPDQPQH

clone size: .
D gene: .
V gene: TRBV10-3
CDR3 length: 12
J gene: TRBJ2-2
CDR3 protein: AISRDINTGELF

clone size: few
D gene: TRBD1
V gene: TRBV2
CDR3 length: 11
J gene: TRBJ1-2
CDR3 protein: ASRLTGGFSYT

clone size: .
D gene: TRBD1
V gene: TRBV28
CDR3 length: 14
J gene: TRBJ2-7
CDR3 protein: ASSSTYRGVFYEQY

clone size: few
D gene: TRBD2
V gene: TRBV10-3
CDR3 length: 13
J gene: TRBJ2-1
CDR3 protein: AISDVLAAWGEQF

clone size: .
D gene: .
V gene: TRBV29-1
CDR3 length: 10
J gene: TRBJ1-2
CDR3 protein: SVWQGLSGYT

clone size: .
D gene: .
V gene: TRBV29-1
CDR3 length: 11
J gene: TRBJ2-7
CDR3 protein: SVEVAGAYEQY

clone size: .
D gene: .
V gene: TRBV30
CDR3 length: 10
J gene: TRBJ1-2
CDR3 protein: AWWGLGYGYT

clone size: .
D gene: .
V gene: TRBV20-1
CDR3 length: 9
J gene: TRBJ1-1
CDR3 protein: SARDLREAF

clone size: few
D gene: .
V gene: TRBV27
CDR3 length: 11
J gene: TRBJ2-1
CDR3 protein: ASSNREGDEQF

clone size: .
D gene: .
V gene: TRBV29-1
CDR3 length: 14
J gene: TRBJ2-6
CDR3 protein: RAPKRVSSGANVLT

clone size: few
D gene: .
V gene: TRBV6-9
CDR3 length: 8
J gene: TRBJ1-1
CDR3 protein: ASTPSGAF

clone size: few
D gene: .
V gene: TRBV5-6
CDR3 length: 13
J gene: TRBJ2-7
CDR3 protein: ASSFGPGGLTEQY

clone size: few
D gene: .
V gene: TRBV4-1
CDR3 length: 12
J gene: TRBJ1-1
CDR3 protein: ASSQDRGWNEAF

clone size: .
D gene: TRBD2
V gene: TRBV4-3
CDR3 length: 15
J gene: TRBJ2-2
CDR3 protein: ASSQDPSGEGTGELF

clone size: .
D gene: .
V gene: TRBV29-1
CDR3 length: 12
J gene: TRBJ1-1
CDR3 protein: SVEEGRENTEAF

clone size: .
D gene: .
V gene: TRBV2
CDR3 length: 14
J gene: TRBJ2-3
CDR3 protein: ASSVVGISSTDTQY

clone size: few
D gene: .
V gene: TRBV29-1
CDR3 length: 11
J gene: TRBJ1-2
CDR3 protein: SVQVTWNYGYT

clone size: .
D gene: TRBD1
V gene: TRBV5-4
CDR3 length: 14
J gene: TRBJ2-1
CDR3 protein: ASSFSGTGIYNEQF

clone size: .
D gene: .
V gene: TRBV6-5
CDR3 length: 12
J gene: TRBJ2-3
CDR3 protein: ASSPWTATDTQY

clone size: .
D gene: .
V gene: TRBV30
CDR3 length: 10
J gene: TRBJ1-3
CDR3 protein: AWTGTGNTIY

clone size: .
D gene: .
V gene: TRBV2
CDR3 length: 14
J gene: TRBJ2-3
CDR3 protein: ASSPRGRVASDTQY

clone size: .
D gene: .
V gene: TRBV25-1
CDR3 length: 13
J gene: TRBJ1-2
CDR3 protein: ASRHAKGANYGYT

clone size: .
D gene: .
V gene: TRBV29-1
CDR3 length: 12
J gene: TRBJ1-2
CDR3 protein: SVATGEANYGYT

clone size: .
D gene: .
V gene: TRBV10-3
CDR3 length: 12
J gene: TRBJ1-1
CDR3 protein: AISEEQGRTEAF

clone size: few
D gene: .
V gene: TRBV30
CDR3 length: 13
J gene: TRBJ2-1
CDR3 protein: AWSAGSSSYNEQF

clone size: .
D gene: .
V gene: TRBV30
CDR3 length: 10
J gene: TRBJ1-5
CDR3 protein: AWSVPGQPQH

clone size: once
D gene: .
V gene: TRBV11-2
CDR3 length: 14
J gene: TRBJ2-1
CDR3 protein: ASSFEGAGPLNEQF

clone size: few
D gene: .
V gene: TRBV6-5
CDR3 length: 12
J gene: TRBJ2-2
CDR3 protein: ASLGTSNTGELF